This T cell receptor beta chain is drawn from a study of blood T cell repertoires in COVID-19. Clones were read by immunoSEQ multiplex PCR, and TCRdb kept only the in-frame ones, dropping some. The sample contains about 150,000 clones, 87% of which appear only once. The CDR3 has 15 residues. Trimming removed 3 bases from V and 0 bases from J, with 10 bases in between. Germline values: CDR1 LGHDT, CDR2 YNNKEL (reference sequence). What was sequenced was peripheral blood. This TCR was sampled from a woman between 50 and 59 years old with active or convalescent COVID-19. The chain links TRBV3-1 (or the pseudogene TRBV3-2) to TRBJ2-3; D might be TRBD2 (5 bases). CDR3 residues: CASSHGAVSTDTQYF. The CDR3 DNA is TGTGCCAGCAGCCACGGAGCGGTTAGCACAGATACGCAGTATTTT.